These 21 T cell receptor beta chains were all obtained from the same sample, sequenced in a study of patients and donors after allogeneic stem cell transplantation. TCRdb itself ran the RT-PCR reads through MiXCR, one entry per CDR3 protein. The sample contains approximately 430,000 distinct CDR3 sequences, 16% of which appear only once. Material for sequencing was blood, either unsorted or a sorted T cell fraction (not recorded which). These receptors all stem from a human donor who was either an allogeneic HSCT recipient or a stem cell or donor lymphocyte infusion donor (not recorded which). It is not recorded whose cells these are; they may come from a transplant donor.

The J gene is TRBJ1-2, the V gene TRBV29-1, with D maybe TRBD1 (5 bases). V was pared by 6 bases and J by 1 base, with 12 bases between. CDR3 size: 13 residues. The germline gives CDR1 SQVTM, CDR2 ANQGSEA. The CDR3 bases are TGCAGCGTCCCGCGGGACCTTAACTATGGCTACACCTTC. This encodes CSVPRDLNYGYTF.

This clonotype was detected many times. This chain joins TRBV5-1 and TRBJ1-2; 7 nucleotides align to TRBD1. The CDR3 covers 15 residues. Germline trimming cut 3 bases from V and 5 bases from J; bases unmatched to any gene: 10. CDR1 and CDR2 from the germline V gene are SGHRS and YFSETQ. CDR3 coding DNA: TGCGCCAGCAGCTCCTGGACAGGACCCGGGTATGGCTACACCTTC. Translated: CASSSWTGPGYGYTF.

This clonotype was seen only a few times. The V gene is TRBV11-3, the J gene TRBJ2-7; 11 bases map to TRBD2. CDR3 length: 17 residues. Germline assignment: CDR1 SGHNT and CDR2 YENEEA. After removal of 2 bases from V and 0 bases from J, the junction contained 6 bases not matched to a gene. As DNA, the CDR3 is TGTGCCAGCAGCTTACTTTCGGGACTAGCGGCCTCCTACGAGCAGTACTTC. It encodes CASSLLSGLAASYEQYF.

V is TRBV28 and J is TRBJ2-7; the match to TRBD1 covers 7 bases. Germline V CDR1 and CDR2: MDHEN, SYDVKM. The CDR3 contains 15 residues. Losses at the gene ends were 6 bases for V and 0 bases for J; bases not matched to a gene: 8. CDR3 amino acids: CASRKTGLSSYEQYF. CDR3 coding DNA: TGTGCCAGCAGGAAGACAGGGCTGAGCTCCTACGAGCAGTACTTC.

This chain links TRBV7-9 with TRBJ2-5; D possibly uses TRBD1 or TRBD2 (5 bases each). V lost 4 bases and J 6 bases, leaving 21 bases between the germline ends. In germline, CDR1 is SEHNR, CDR2 FQNEAQ (reference sequence). The CDR3 totals 16 residues. CDR3 residues: CASSSSPGTWGKTQYF. DNA of the CDR3: TGTGCCAGCAGCTCCTCCCCAGGGACCTGGGGAAAGACCCAGTACTTC.

The chain uses TRBV7-3 and TRBJ2-5, with TRBD2 as a possible D gene (5 bases). CDR3 size: 14 residues. CDR1 and CDR2 from the germline V gene are SGHTA and FQGTGA. Trimming removed 4 bases at V and 1 base at J, with 10 bases between. CDR3 nucleotide sequence: TGTGCCAGCAGCTCCACGAGCGGCCAAGAGACCCAGTACTTC. Residues: CASSSTSGQETQYF.

This clonotype was seen a handful of times. The rearrangement uses TRBV27 and TRBJ2-1; TRBD2 aligns across 8 bases. J gave up 9 bases and V 5 bases, and 3 bases lay outside the gene matches. This CDR3 spans 12 amino acids. Germline V gene data show CDR1 as MNHEY and CDR2 as SMNVEV (reference sequence). This CDR3 reads CASSTGGVEQFF. As DNA, the CDR3 is TGTGCCAGCAGTACCGGGGGGGTTGAGCAGTTCTTC.

This clonotype has a handful of counts. J is TRBJ1-1 and V is TRBV7-9, with 9 bases that match TRBD1. Per germline, CDR1 SEHNR and CDR2 FQNEAQ (reference sequence). V shed 4 bases and J 6 bases; nucleotides not matched to a gene: 12. The CDR3 sequence is 16 residues long. CDR3 DNA sequence: TGTGCCAGCAGCTCGGGTAAAGGACAGGGGTCCCCTGAAGCTTTCTTT. Encoded protein: CASSSGKGQGSPEAFF.

The chain employs TRBV7-8 and TRBJ2-3, with 7 nucleotides matching TRBD2. V dropped 5 bases and J dropped 7; count of bases not matched to a gene: 6. Germline CDR1 reads SGHVS; CDR2 reads FQNEAQ. The CDR3 runs to 13 residues. The CDR3 DNA reads TGTGCCAGCAGCGCCGGGGGGAGGTATACGCAGTATTTT. Protein sequence: CASSAGGRYTQYF.

This clonotype has a handful of counts. The rearrangement joins TRBV11-3 to TRBJ2-1; D might be TRBD1 (6 bases). The length of the CDR3 is 12 residues. Germline CDR1 and CDR2: SGHNT and YENEEA. Trimming took off 8 bases at V and 5 bases at J, with 10 bases between the two ends. Here the CDR3 reads CASARDNNEQFF. The CDR3 DNA reads TGTGCCAGCGCCCGGGACAACAATGAGCAGTTCTTC.

In its sample, this clonotype was seen many times. An end of the junction differs from the germline gene, which may be a read error. The rearrangement links TRBV18 to TRBJ2-5; D gene unclear. The CDR3 sequence is 12 residues long. Germline V gene sequence: CDR1 KGHSH, CDR2 LQKENI. The CDR3 sequence: CASSPKQETQYF. The DNA of the CDR3 is TGCGCCAGCAGCCCTAAGCAAGAGACCCAGTACTTC.

The chain is built from TRBV20-1 and TRBJ2-3; unclear D gene. Trimming took off 0 bases at V and 2 bases at J, with 6 bases between the two ends. This CDR3 has 13 residues. The germline CDR1 and CDR2 sequences are DFQATT and SNEGSKA (reference sequence). The CDR3 spells CSARDLTTDTQYF. The CDR3 bases are TGCAGTGCTAGAGATCTAACCACAGATACGCAGTATTTT.

V is TRBV11-2 and J is TRBJ2-2; no clear D gene. This CDR3 has 12 amino acids. The V gene's germline CDR1 is SGHAT and CDR2 FQNNGV. The germline V and J ends were trimmed by 8 bases and 5 bases, with 9 bases remaining between them. This CDR3 reads CASGYGTGELFF. The CDR3 coding sequence is TGTGCCAGCGGATACGGGACCGGGGAGCTGTTTTTT.

This clonotype has ten or more counts. The chain couples TRBV5-1 to TRBJ2-1; TRBD1 or TRBD2 may be the D gene (5 bases each). This CDR3 comprises 13 residues. V was shortened by 4 bases and J by 15 bases, with 20 bases between the two germline ends. Germline assignment: CDR1 SGHRS and CDR2 YFSETQ. CDR3 protein: CASSLGVASRPFF. The CDR3 DNA is TGCGCCAGCAGCCTGGGGGTGGCTAGCCGTCCGTTCTTC. The whole variable domain, remainder taken from reference TRBV5-1 and TRBJ2-1, is KAGVTQTPRYLIKTRGQQVTLSCSPISGHRSVSWYQQTPGQGLQFLFEYFSETQRNKGNFPGRFSGRQFSNSRSEMNVSTLELGDSALYLCASSLGVASRPFFGPGTRLTVL.

J is TRBJ2-7 and V is TRBV5-4; 8 bases agree with TRBD1. Unmatched junction bases numbered 8, after V lost 0 bases and J lost 0 bases. Germline CDR1 SGHNT, CDR2 YYREEE (reference sequence). CDR3 length: 17 residues. CDR3 sequence reads: CASSLAGGRIGSYEQYF. CDR3 DNA sequence: TGTGCCAGCAGCTTGGCAGGGGGCCGAATCGGCTCCTACGAGCAGTACTTC. Variable domain in full (rest from reference TRBV5-4 and TRBJ2-7): ETGVTQSPTHLIKTRGQQVTLRCSSQSGHNTVSWYQQALGQGPQFIFQYYREEENGRGNFPPRFSGLQFPNYSSELNVNALELDDSALYLCASSLAGGRIGSYEQYFGPGTRLTVT.

This clonotype showed up just a few times. The rearrangement links TRBV27 to TRBJ2-7; 7 bases line up with TRBD1. V was pared by 5 bases and J by 3 bases, with 10 bases of the junction left unmatched. Germline CDR1 MNHEY, CDR2 SMNVEV (reference sequence). The CDR3 length is 15 residues. The CDR3 protein is CASSPLRGSSYEQYF. DNA for the CDR3: TGTGCCAGCAGTCCTCTCAGGGGGAGCAGCTACGAGCAGTACTTC.

This chain uses TRBV5-6 with TRBJ2-2; D is perhaps TRBD2 (6 bases). This CDR3 comprises 15 residues. V was clipped by 4 bases and J by 3 bases, with 13 bases between them. The germline V gene encodes CDR1 SGHDT and CDR2 YYEEEE. CDR3 sequence: CASSGGGTHTGELFF. CDR3 nucleotide sequence: TGTGCCAGCAGCGGTGGCGGGACCCACACCGGGGAGCTGTTTTTT.

This clonotype was counted only a few times. The chain links TRBV19 to TRBJ2-7, with D possibly matching TRBD2 (5 bases). The ends were cut back, 8 bases at V and 1 base at J, with 18 bases in the middle. The germline V gene encodes CDR1 LNHDA and CDR2 SQIVND (reference sequence). There are 15 residues in the CDR3. CDR3 in DNA: TGTGCCAGTTCCGAGGCGGGTTCTTCTTCCTACGAGCAGTACTTC. Protein: CASSEAGSSSYEQYF.

The CDR3 sequence: CASSWDRGGGYTF. CDR3 DNA sequence: TGTGCCAGCAGCTGGGACAGGGGTGGAGGCTACACCTTC. The chain uses TRBV6-1 and TRBJ1-2, with 10 bases aligning to TRBD1. Germline V gene lookup returns CDR1 MNHNS and CDR2 SASEGT. The CDR3 loop spans 13 amino acids. V lost 6 bases to trimming and J lost 8 bases; unmatched junction nucleotides: 6.

The V and J genes are TRBV7-9 and TRBJ2-5; D uncertain. Per germline, CDR1 SEHNR and CDR2 FQNEAQ (reference sequence). The germline V and J ends were trimmed by 4 bases and 8 bases, with 8 bases remaining between them. This CDR3 has 11 residues. DNA for the CDR3: TGTGCCAGCAGCTATGCCAGCACCCAGTACTTC. This encodes CASSYASTQYF.

The chain is built from TRBV7-8 and TRBJ1-2; no clear D. Trimming cost V 5 bases and J 4 bases, with 17 bases left between them. CDR1 is SGHVS, CDR2 FQNEAQ, per germline. The CDR3 is 15 residues long. CDR3 nucleotide sequence: TGTGCCAGCAGCAGCCGGGTCCAACGACGCTATGGCTACACCTTC. It encodes CASSSRVQRRYGYTF.